A selection of T cell receptor beta chains follows, all from one sample in a study of shared clonotypes between healthy human individuals. TCRdb keeps only in-frame clones here, not all; method: immunoSEQ multiplex PCR. The sample has 950,000 to 1,200,000 clones, 70% to 80% seen once. What was sequenced was memory CD4+ T cells from PBMCs. All receptors derive from a man younger than 35 in good health. Some clones in this sample may be carry-over from other donors' samples. Each CDR3 is given with its conserved first and last residue. The D gene is left open where the match is weak. Some rows mark clone size as missing; the rest say once, few, many or name a class of expanded clone.

v_call	j_call	d_call	clone_size	cdr3_aa	cdr3_nt
TRBV18	TRBJ2-5	-	-	CASSIGRDTRETQYF	TGTGCCAGCTCAATCGGCCGGGATACCCGAGAGACCCAGTACTTC
TRBV7-2	TRBJ2-7	-	few	CASSPRSGPPSYEQYF	TGTGCCAGCAGCCCAAGGAGCGGCCCACCCTCCTACGAGCAGTACTTC
TRBV5-5	TRBJ2-7	TRBD2	once	CASSQDSSGYEQYF	TGTGCCAGCAGCCAAGATTCTAGCGGCTACGAGCAGTACTTC
TRBV7-3	TRBJ1-1	-	-	CASSLSTEAFF	TGTGCCAGCAGCTTATCGACTGAAGCTTTCTTT
TRBV7-3	TRBJ2-7	-	-	CASSFGLSYEQYF	TGTGCCAGCAGCTTCGGTCTCTCCTACGAGCAGTACTTC
TRBV5-4	TRBJ1-2	-	-	CASRPIGAMYTF	TGTGCCAGCAGGCCCATCGGAGCCATGTACACCTTC
TRBV28	TRBJ1-2	TRBD1	-	CASTTYGQVRHGYTF	TGTGCCAGCACCACCTATGGACAGGTGAGGCATGGCTACACCTTC
TRBV5-1	TRBJ2-7	-	-	CASSLVGNYEQYF	TGCGCCAGCAGCTTGGTGGGGAACTACGAGCAGTACTTC
TRBV7-2	TRBJ2-2	-	-	CASSLRGVNTGELFF	TGTGCCAGCAGCTTACGCGGGGTGAACACCGGGGAGCTGTTTTTT
TRBV7-2	TRBJ2-5	-	-	CASSLIKHGQETQYF	TGTGCCAGCAGCTTAATTAAACACGGCCAAGAGACCCAGTACTTC